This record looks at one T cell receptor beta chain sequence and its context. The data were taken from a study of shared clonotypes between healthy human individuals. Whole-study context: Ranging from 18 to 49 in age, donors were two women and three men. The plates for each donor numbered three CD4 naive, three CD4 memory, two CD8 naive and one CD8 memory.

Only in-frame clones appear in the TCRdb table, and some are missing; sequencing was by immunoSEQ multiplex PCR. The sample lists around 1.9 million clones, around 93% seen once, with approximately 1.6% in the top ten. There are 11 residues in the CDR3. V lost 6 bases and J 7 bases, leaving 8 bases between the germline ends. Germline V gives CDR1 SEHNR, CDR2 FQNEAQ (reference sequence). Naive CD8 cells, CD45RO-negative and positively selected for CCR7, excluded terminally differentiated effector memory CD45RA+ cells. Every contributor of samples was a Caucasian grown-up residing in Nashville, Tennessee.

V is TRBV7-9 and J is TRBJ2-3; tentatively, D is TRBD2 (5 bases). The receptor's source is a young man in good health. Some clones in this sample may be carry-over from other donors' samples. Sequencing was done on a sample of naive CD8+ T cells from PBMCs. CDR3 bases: TGTGCCAGCAGAGAGGGCTATACGCAGTATTTT. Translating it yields CASREGYTQYF.